Reported below is one T cell receptor beta chain. Deletions cut 3 bases from V and 0 bases from J, with 3 bases between. CDR1 is MNHEY and CDR2 is SVGAGI in the germline V gene. The CDR3 contains 14 residues. This entry comes from a study of sequential checkpoint blockade in melanoma. Treatment here: randomized to nivolumab then ipilimumab (arm A) or the reverse (arm B). The data were produced by immunoSEQ multiplex PCR, yet TCRdb's version contains in-frame clones alone and is incomplete. The sample contains 4,000 to 5,500 clones, about 73% of which appear only once. The receptor was isolated from a human donor with melanoma. This specimen was CD8+ T cells sorted from blood (inferred from file names), taken from a patient given nivolumab and ipilimumab in sequence. The chain combines TRBV6-5 with TRBJ2-6; D is undetermined. CDR3 region: CASSYSSGANVLTF. In DNA, the CDR3 is TGTGCCAGCAGTTATAGCTCTGGGGCCAACGTCCTGACTTTC.